The rows below give T cell receptor beta chains drawn from one sample of a study of cytomegalovirus exposure and HLA in healthy donors. TCRdb's copy holds only in-frame clones and misses some; the assay was immunoSEQ multiplex PCR. The table records about 160,000 clones, 80% to 90% of them present only once. The sample comprised PBMCs. These receptor sequences come from a woman aged 25 to 39 in good health and CMV-seronegative. Each CDR3 is given with its conserved first and last residue. Each record gives: V gene, clone size, J gene, D gene, CDR3 protein, CDR3 DNA. D genes are given only for firm matches. Clone size is stated in some rows and not others, as once, few, many or a class when expanded.

v_gene: TRBV7-2; abundance: .; j_gene: TRBJ2-1; d_gene: .; CDR3aa: CASSLEGTSSLEQFF; CDR3nt: TGTGCCAGCAGCTTAGAGGGGACGTCCAGTTTAGAGCAGTTCTTC
v_gene: TRBV10-3; abundance: .; j_gene: TRBJ2-3; d_gene: .; CDR3aa: CAIRDGTAPDTQYF; CDR3nt: TGTGCCATCAGAGATGGTACTGCTCCAGATACGCAGTATTTT
v_gene: TRBV7-2; abundance: .; j_gene: TRBJ2-3; d_gene: TRBD1; CDR3aa: CASSSGQPFPDTQYF; CDR3nt: TGTGCCAGCAGCTCGGGACAGCCGTTCCCAGATACGCAGTATTTT
v_gene: TRBV11-2; abundance: .; j_gene: TRBJ1-1; d_gene: .; CDR3aa: CASSLAGEASDTEAFF; CDR3nt: TGTGCCAGCAGCTTAGCTGGGGAGGCTTCGGACACTGAAGCTTTCTTT
v_gene: TRBV4-1; abundance: .; j_gene: TRBJ2-3; d_gene: .; CDR3aa: CASSQDTAANTDTQYF; CDR3nt: TGCGCCAGCAGCCAAGATACGGCAGCAAACACAGATACGCAGTATTTT
v_gene: TRBV5-4; abundance: .; j_gene: TRBJ2-1; d_gene: TRBD2; CDR3aa: CASSHRREAYNEQFF; CDR3nt: TGTGCCAGCAGTCACAGGCGGGAGGCCTACAATGAGCAGTTCTTC
v_gene: TRBV19; abundance: .; j_gene: TRBJ1-4; d_gene: TRBD1; CDR3aa: CASGQGAANEKLFF; CDR3nt: TGTGCCAGTGGTCAGGGGGCCGCTAATGAAAAACTGTTTTTT
v_gene: TRBV4-3; abundance: .; j_gene: TRBJ2-7; d_gene: .; CDR3aa: CASSQDLAISAEQYF; CDR3nt: TGCGCCAGCAGCCAAGATCTGGCCATCTCTGCCGAGCAGTACTTC
v_gene: TRBV9; abundance: .; j_gene: TRBJ2-3; d_gene: .; CDR3aa: CASSTGSADTQYF; CDR3nt: TGTGCCAGCAGCACCGGGAGTGCAGATACGCAGTATTTT
v_gene: TRBV7-9; abundance: .; j_gene: TRBJ1-1; d_gene: .; CDR3aa: CASSLFGRLNTEAFF; CDR3nt: TGTGCCAGCAGCTTATTTGGCAGGCTGAACACTGAAGCTTTCTTT
v_gene: TRBV30; abundance: .; j_gene: TRBJ1-2; d_gene: .; CDR3aa: CAWSWTEFYGYTF; CDR3nt: TGTGCCTGGAGTTGGACGGAGTTCTATGGCTACACCTTC
v_gene: TRBV27; abundance: .; j_gene: TRBJ1-3; d_gene: .; CDR3aa: CASSPTGYPGNTIYF; CDR3nt: TGTGCCAGCAGTCCAACAGGGTATCCGGGAAACACCATATATTTT
v_gene: TRBV5-8; abundance: .; j_gene: TRBJ2-1; d_gene: .; CDR3aa: CASSPESTSSFF; CDR3nt: TGTGCCAGCAGCCCCGAGAGTACTAGCTCATTCTTC
v_gene: TRBV6-4; abundance: few; j_gene: TRBJ2-2; d_gene: TRBD2; CDR3aa: CATSDGRDTGELFF; CDR3nt: TGTGCCACCAGTGACGGGAGGGACACCGGGGAGCTGTTTTTT
v_gene: TRBV19; abundance: few; j_gene: TRBJ1-5; d_gene: TRBD1; CDR3aa: CASSPGTASNQPQHF; CDR3nt: TGTGCCAGTAGTCCCGGGACAGCTAGCAATCAGCCCCAGCATTTT
v_gene: TRBV6-5; abundance: once; j_gene: TRBJ1-2; d_gene: .; CDR3aa: CASSFEGSYGYTF; CDR3nt: TGTGCCAGCAGTTTTGAAGGGAGCTATGGCTACACCTTC
v_gene: TRBV20-1; abundance: .; j_gene: TRBJ1-1; d_gene: .; CDR3aa: CSARDHTEAFF; CDR3nt: TGCAGTGCTAGAGATCACACTGAAGCTTTCTTT
v_gene: TRBV4-3; abundance: once; j_gene: TRBJ1-6; d_gene: .; CDR3aa: CASSQSLVDLPLHF; CDR3nt: TGCGCCAGCAGCCAGTCCCTTGTGGATTTGCCCCTCCACTTT
v_gene: TRBV2; abundance: .; j_gene: TRBJ2-3; d_gene: TRBD2; CDR3aa: CASSAGVSTDTQYF; CDR3nt: TGTGCCAGCAGCGCGGGGGTGAGCACAGATACGCAGTATTTT
v_gene: TRBV6-1; abundance: .; j_gene: TRBJ1-3; d_gene: .; CDR3aa: CASSEVAGSSGNTIYF; CDR3nt: TGTGCCAGCAGTGAAGTGGCGGGGAGCTCTGGAAACACCATATATTTT
v_gene: TRBV11-2; abundance: .; j_gene: TRBJ1-5; d_gene: TRBD1; CDR3aa: CASSLGQGYQPQHF; CDR3nt: TGTGCCAGCAGCCTGGGACAGGGGTATCAGCCCCAGCATTTT
v_gene: TRBV25-1; abundance: .; j_gene: TRBJ2-1; d_gene: TRBD2; CDR3aa: CASSEFLAGGVYEQFF; CDR3nt: TGTGCCAGCAGTGAATTTCTAGCGGGAGGAGTCTATGAGCAGTTCTTC
v_gene: TRBV28; abundance: once; j_gene: TRBJ1-1; d_gene: .; CDR3aa: CASSLYRTADTEAFF; CDR3nt: TGTGCCAGCAGTTTATATAGAACGGCAGACACTGAAGCTTTCTTT
v_gene: TRBV7-6; abundance: .; j_gene: TRBJ2-7; d_gene: .; CDR3aa: CASSSSPYEQYF; CDR3nt: TGTGCCAGCAGCTCTTCCCCCTACGAGCAGTACTTC
v_gene: TRBV7-3; abundance: .; j_gene: TRBJ2-7; d_gene: .; CDR3aa: CASSDDAGYHEDEQYF; CDR3nt: TGTGCCAGCAGCGACGACGCTGGGTACCACGAGGACGAGCAGTACTTC
v_gene: TRBV7-3; abundance: .; j_gene: TRBJ2-1; d_gene: TRBD2; CDR3aa: CASRHEAGVPNEQFF; CDR3nt: TGTGCCAGCAGGCACGAAGCGGGAGTACCCAATGAGCAGTTCTTC
v_gene: TRBV6-5; abundance: .; j_gene: TRBJ2-2; d_gene: .; CDR3aa: CASSRPGYTGELFF; CDR3nt: TGTGCCAGCAGTAGACCGGGGTACACCGGGGAGCTGTTTTTT
v_gene: TRBV11-1; abundance: .; j_gene: TRBJ2-5; d_gene: .; CDR3aa: CASSYSRLGRQETQYF; CDR3nt: TGTGCCAGCAGCTACTCCCGCCTCGGCCGCCAAGAGACCCAGTACTTC
v_gene: TRBV5-4; abundance: .; j_gene: TRBJ2-3; d_gene: .; CDR3aa: CASSPTVADTQYF; CDR3nt: TGTGCCAGCAGCCCCACGGTCGCAGATACGCAGTATTTT
v_gene: TRBV20-1; abundance: few; j_gene: TRBJ1-2; d_gene: .; CDR3aa: CSASGGRGYTF; CDR3nt: TGCAGTGCTAGCGGAGGGAGGGGCTACACCTTC
v_gene: TRBV28; abundance: few; j_gene: TRBJ1-1; d_gene: .; CDR3aa: CASRPFTGSTEAFF; CDR3nt: TGTGCCAGCAGACCGTTTACGGGTAGCACTGAAGCTTTCTTT
v_gene: TRBV10-3; abundance: .; j_gene: TRBJ1-4; d_gene: .; CDR3aa: CAIGGGNNEKLFF; CDR3nt: TGTGCCATCGGAGGGGGGAATAATGAAAAACTGTTTTTT
v_gene: TRBV9; abundance: .; j_gene: TRBJ2-1; d_gene: .; CDR3aa: CASSVATARNEQFF; CDR3nt: TGTGCCAGCAGCGTAGCTACAGCGAGGAATGAGCAGTTCTTC
v_gene: TRBV28; abundance: .; j_gene: TRBJ1-6; d_gene: .; CDR3aa: CASRLGQINSPLHF; CDR3nt: TGTGCCAGCAGACTAGGACAGATTAATTCACCCCTCCACTTT
v_gene: TRBV28; abundance: .; j_gene: TRBJ2-3; d_gene: TRBD2; CDR3aa: CASSLSGLALSTDTQYF; CDR3nt: TGTGCCAGCAGTTTATCCGGACTAGCGCTCAGCACAGATACGCAGTATTTT
v_gene: TRBV5-6; abundance: .; j_gene: TRBJ1-2; d_gene: .; CDR3aa: CASSPPGGRYGYTF; CDR3nt: TGTGCCAGCAGCCCCCCGGGGGGCCGTTATGGCTACACCTTC
v_gene: TRBV30; abundance: .; j_gene: TRBJ2-2; d_gene: TRBD2; CDR3aa: CAWRIGGGPVSGELFF; CDR3nt: TGTGCCTGGAGAATCGGGGGAGGGCCGGTGTCCGGGGAGCTGTTTTTT
v_gene: TRBV6-5; abundance: .; j_gene: TRBJ2-2; d_gene: .; CDR3aa: CASSYGPNTGELFF; CDR3nt: TGTGCCAGCAGTTACGGCCCGAACACCGGGGAGCTGTTTTTT
v_gene: TRBV7-9; abundance: .; j_gene: TRBJ2-1; d_gene: .; CDR3aa: CASSFDRGYNEQFF; CDR3nt: TGTGCCAGCAGCTTCGATCGCGGTTACAATGAGCAGTTCTTC
v_gene: TRBV4-1; abundance: .; j_gene: TRBJ1-6; d_gene: .; CDR3aa: CASSQDPQGSYNSPLHF; CDR3nt: TGCGCCAGCAGCCAAGATCCCCAGGGCTCCTATAATTCACCCCTCCACTTT
v_gene: TRBV9; abundance: .; j_gene: TRBJ2-4; d_gene: .; CDR3aa: CASSVGQGLTIQYF; CDR3nt: TGTGCCAGCAGCGTAGGGCAAGGGCTTACCATTCAGTACTTC
v_gene: TRBV13; abundance: .; j_gene: TRBJ2-2; d_gene: .; CDR3aa: CASSPQPDLTGELFF; CDR3nt: TGTGCCAGCAGCCCCCAGCCAGACCTAACCGGGGAGCTGTTTTTT
v_gene: TRBV9; abundance: .; j_gene: TRBJ1-3; d_gene: .; CDR3aa: CASSGRGDSGNTIYF; CDR3nt: TGTGCCAGCAGCGGGCGGGGGGACTCTGGAAACACCATATATTTT
v_gene: TRBV6-5; abundance: .; j_gene: TRBJ1-2; d_gene: .; CDR3aa: CASSYSQGDNYGYTF; CDR3nt: TGTGCCAGCAGTTACTCGCAGGGTGACAACTATGGCTACACCTTC
v_gene: TRBV11-2; abundance: few; j_gene: TRBJ2-3; d_gene: TRBD2; CDR3aa: CASSLDSSGKSVDTQYF; CDR3nt: TGTGCCAGCAGCTTAGATAGTAGCGGGAAATCAGTGGATACGCAGTATTTT
v_gene: TRBV23-1; abundance: .; j_gene: TRBJ2-1; d_gene: .; CDR3aa: CASTPTVQFF; CDR3nt: TGCGCCAGCACACCGACAGTGCAGTTCTTC
v_gene: TRBV4-2; abundance: .; j_gene: TRBJ2-3; d_gene: .; CDR3aa: CASSQWMEDTQYF; CDR3nt: TGTGCCAGCAGCCAATGGATGGAGGATACGCAGTATTTT
v_gene: TRBV28; abundance: .; j_gene: TRBJ1-5; d_gene: .; CDR3aa: CASIPGTVNQPQHF; CDR3nt: TGTGCCAGTATCCCCGGGACGGTTAATCAGCCCCAGCATTTT
v_gene: TRBV19; abundance: few; j_gene: TRBJ1-1; d_gene: .; CDR3aa: CASRRTSLEGTEAFF; CDR3nt: TGTGCCAGTAGACGGACATCTCTGGAGGGTACTGAAGCTTTCTTT
v_gene: TRBV7-2; abundance: once; j_gene: TRBJ1-4; d_gene: TRBD1; CDR3aa: CASSLGGGGDEKLFF; CDR3nt: TGTGCCAGCAGCTTAGGAGGGGGCGGTGATGAAAAACTGTTTTTT
v_gene: TRBV19; abundance: .; j_gene: TRBJ1-6; d_gene: .; CDR3aa: CASSTLDRPGGSPLHF; CDR3nt: TGTGCCAGTAGTACCTTGGACAGACCGGGAGGTTCACCCCTCCACTTT
v_gene: TRBV4-1; abundance: .; j_gene: TRBJ2-2; d_gene: .; CDR3aa: CATLMFGRGLVTGELFF; CDR3nt: TGCGCCACATTGATGTTCGGGAGGGGGCTCGTGACCGGGGAGCTGTTTTTT
v_gene: TRBV4-2; abundance: .; j_gene: TRBJ1-6; d_gene: TRBD1; CDR3aa: CASSRQQGALNNSPLHF; CDR3nt: TGTGCCAGCAGCCGGCAACAGGGGGCTCTTAATAATTCACCCCTCCACTTT
v_gene: TRBV5-8; abundance: .; j_gene: TRBJ1-2; d_gene: .; CDR3aa: CASSLVVTGHGYTF; CDR3nt: TGTGCCAGCAGCTTGGTGGTTACAGGGCACGGCTACACCTTC
v_gene: TRBV27; abundance: .; j_gene: TRBJ1-1; d_gene: .; CDR3aa: CASSHGGGYTEAFF; CDR3nt: TGTGCCAGCAGTCACGGGGGGGGGTACACTGAAGCTTTCTTT